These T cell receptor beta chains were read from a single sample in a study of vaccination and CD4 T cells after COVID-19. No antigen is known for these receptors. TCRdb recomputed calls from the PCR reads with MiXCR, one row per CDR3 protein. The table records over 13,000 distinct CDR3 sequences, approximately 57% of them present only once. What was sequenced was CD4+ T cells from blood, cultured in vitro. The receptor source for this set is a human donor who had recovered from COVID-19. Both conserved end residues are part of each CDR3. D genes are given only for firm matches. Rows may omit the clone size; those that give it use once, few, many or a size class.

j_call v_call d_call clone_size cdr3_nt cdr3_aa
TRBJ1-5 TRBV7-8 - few TGTGCCAGCAGCGTGGGCAGGATTAGCAATCAGCCCCAGCATTTT CASSVGRISNQPQHF
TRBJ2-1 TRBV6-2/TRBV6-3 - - TGTGCCAGCAGTTACGGTTCTCTAGTAGGGGAGCAGTTCTTC CASSYGSLVGEQFF
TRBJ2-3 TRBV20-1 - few TGCAGTGCTAAGAACAGGGAGGGCACAGATACGCAGTATTTT CSAKNREGTDTQYF
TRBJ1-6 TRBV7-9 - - TGTGCCAGCAGCTTACGGGTTAATTCACCCCTCCACTTT CASSLRVNSPLHF
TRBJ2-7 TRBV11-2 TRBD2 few TGTGCCAGCAGCCCTAGCGGGAGGGTGTCCTACGAGCAGTACTTC CASSPSGRVSYEQYF
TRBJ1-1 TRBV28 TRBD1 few TGTGCCAGCAGTCAGGGGGGAGCTTTCTTT CASSQGGAFF
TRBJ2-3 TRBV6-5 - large TGTGCCAGCAGTTACTCGACTACTAGCACAGATACGCAGTATTTT CASSYSTTSTDTQYF
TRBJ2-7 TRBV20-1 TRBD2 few TGCAGTGCTAGAGAAGGGACTAGCGCTTACGAGCAGTACTTC CSAREGTSAYEQYF
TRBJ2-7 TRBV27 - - TGTGCCAGCAGTTTAAAGGGGTACTCCTACGAGCAGTACTTC CASSLKGYSYEQYF
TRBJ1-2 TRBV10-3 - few TGTGCCATCAACCCCATGGGACCGACTAACTATGGCTACACCTTC CAINPMGPTNYGYTF
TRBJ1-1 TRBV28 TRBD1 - TGTGCCAGCAGGGGCGGGGACAGGTTAAACACTGAAGCTTTCTTT CASRGGDRLNTEAFF
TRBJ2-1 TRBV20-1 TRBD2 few TGCAGCCCTTCCGGGACTAGCGGGAGGACCTCCTACAATGAGCAGTTCTTC CSPSGTSGRTSYNEQFF
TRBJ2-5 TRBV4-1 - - TGCGCCAGCAGCCCTCAAGGGGGGGCCCAGTACTTC CASSPQGGAQYF
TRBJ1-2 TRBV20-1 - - TGCAGTGCTAGGGGGGGTTCGGGCTCGGATGGCTACACCTTC CSARGGSGSDGYTF
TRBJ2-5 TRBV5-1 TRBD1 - TGCGCCAGCAGCTTGGCCCCCGGGACAGGGGGCGCGGGGACCCAGTACTTC CASSLAPGTGGAGTQYF
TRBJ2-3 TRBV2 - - TGTGCCAGCAACGTGGTAAGCACAGATACGCAGTATTTT CASNVVSTDTQYF
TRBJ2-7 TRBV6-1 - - TGTGCCACCGGTACGCGGGGCTCCTACGAGCAGTACTTC CATGTRGSYEQYF
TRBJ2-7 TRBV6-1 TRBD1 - TGTGCCAGCTCCCGACAGGGCTACGAGCAGTACTTC CASSRQGYEQYF
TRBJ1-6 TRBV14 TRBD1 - TGTGCCAGCAGCCAAGGACAGGGGTGGAGTTCACCCCTCCACTTT CASSQGQGWSSPLHF
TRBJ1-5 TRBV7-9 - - TGTGCCAGCAGCCCAGAAACCACAGGAGTTTGGACCCAGCATTTT CASSPETTGVWTQHF
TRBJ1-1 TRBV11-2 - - TGTGCCAGCAGCACGGGATTTTTGGCTGAAGCTTTCTTT CASSTGFLAEAFF
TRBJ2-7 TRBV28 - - TGTGCCAGCAATGGAGGGGGCTCCTACGAGCAGTACTTC CASNGGGSYEQYF
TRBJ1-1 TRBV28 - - TGTGCCAGCAGTTTTAACCCCAATGAAGCTTTCTTT CASSFNPNEAFF
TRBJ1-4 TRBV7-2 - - TGTGCCCTCAGCAAGGGGTTGTCTAATGAAAAACTGTTTTTT CALSKGLSNEKLFF
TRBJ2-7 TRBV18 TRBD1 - TGTGCCAGCTCACCGACTGAGAGGACAGGCTACGAGCAGTACTTC CASSPTERTGYEQYF
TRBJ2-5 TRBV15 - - TGTGCCACCAGCAGAGGGGTATTGGAGACCCGGTACTTC CATSRGVLETRYF
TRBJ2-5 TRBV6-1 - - TGTGCCAGCAGTGAAGGGCCAGGGTCAGAGACCCAGTACTTC CASSEGPGSETQYF
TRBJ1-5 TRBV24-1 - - TGTGCCACCAGTTCGGGGCGAGATCAGCCCCAGCATTTT CATSSGRDQPQHF
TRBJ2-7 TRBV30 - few TGTGCCCGACAAGGACCTGCCTACGAGCAGTACTTC CARQGPAYEQYF
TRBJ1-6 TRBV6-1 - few TGTGCCAGCATGGTGATTGGGCTCACCTATAATTCACCCCTCCACTTT CASMVIGLTYNSPLHF
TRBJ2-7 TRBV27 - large TGTGCCAGCAGCCCACAATATGGCTCCCGCTACGAGCAGTACTTC CASSPQYGSRYEQYF
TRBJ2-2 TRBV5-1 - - TGCGCCAGCAGCCCAGGTCCACATGCCTCGAACACCGGGGAGCTGTTTTTT CASSPGPHASNTGELFF
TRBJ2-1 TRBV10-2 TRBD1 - TGCGCCAGCAGGAAGGGGGACAGCTACTACAATGAGCAGTTCTTC CASRKGDSYYNEQFF
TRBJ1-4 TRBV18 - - TGTGCCAGCTCACTGTCCCATGCAACTAATGAAAAACTGTTTTTT CASSLSHATNEKLFF
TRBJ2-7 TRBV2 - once TGTGCCAGCAGGGGCTACGGCTCTGGGTCCTACGAGCAGTACTTC CASRGYGSGSYEQYF
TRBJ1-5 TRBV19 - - TGTGCCAGTAGTATGGACAGTTATCAGCCCCAGCATTTT CASSMDSYQPQHF
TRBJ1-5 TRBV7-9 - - TGTGCCAGCAGCGTCCAGGGTGGGAATCAGCCCCAGCATTTT CASSVQGGNQPQHF
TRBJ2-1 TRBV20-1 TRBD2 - TGCAGTGCTAGGAGACTAGCGGGAGGCGGCTCCTACAATGAGCAGTTCTTC CSARRLAGGGSYNEQFF
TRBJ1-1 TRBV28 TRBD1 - TGTGCCAGCAGTTTCCCCGGGACAGGGGGCGCCCGGAACACTGAAGCTTTCTTT CASSFPGTGGARNTEAFF
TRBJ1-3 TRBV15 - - TGTGCCACCAGCAGAGATTCGGCAGGGGCGGGAAACACCATATATTTT CATSRDSAGAGNTIYF
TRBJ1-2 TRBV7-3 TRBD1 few TGTGCCAGCAGCACCGGACAGGGGCCCGGGACCTTC CASSTGQGPGTF
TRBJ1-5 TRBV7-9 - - TGTGCCAGCAGCTTAGGGGACGGCGTGATCGGCAATCAGCCCCAGCATTTT CASSLGDGVIGNQPQHF